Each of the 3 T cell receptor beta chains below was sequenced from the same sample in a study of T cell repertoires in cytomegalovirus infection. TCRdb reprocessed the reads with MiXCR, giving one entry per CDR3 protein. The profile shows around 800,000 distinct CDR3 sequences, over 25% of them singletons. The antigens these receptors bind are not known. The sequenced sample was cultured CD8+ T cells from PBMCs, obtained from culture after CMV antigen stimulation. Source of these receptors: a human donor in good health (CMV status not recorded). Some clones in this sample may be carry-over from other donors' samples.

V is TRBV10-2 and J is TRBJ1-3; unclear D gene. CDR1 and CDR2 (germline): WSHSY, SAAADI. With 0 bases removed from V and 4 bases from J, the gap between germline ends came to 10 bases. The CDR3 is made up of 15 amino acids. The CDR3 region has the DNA TGCGCCAGCAGTGAGTCCAACCACTGGGGAAACACCATATATTTT. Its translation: CASSESNHWGNTIYF.

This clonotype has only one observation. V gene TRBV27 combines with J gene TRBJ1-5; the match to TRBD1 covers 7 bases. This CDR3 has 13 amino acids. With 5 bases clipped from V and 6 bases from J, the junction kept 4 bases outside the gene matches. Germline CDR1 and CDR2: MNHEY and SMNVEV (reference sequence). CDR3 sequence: CASSLTGVQPQHF. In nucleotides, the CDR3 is TGTGCCAGCAGTCTCACAGGGGTTCAGCCCCAGCATTTT.

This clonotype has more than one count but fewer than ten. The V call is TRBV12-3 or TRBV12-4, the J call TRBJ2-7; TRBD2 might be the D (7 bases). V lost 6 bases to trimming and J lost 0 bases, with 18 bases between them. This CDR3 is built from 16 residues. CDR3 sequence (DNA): TGTGCCAGCAGCCCCGAGGGGGGGTGGTCCTCCTACGAGCAGTACTTC. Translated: CASSPEGGWSSYEQYF.